Sequencing of this T cell receptor beta chain was carried out in a study of blood T cell repertoires in COVID-19. As for the study in general: Both acute and convalescent COVID-19 samples were obtained from the United States, Italy and Spain. T cells, B-cell-depleted T cells, or PBMCs provided the cDNA or gDNA that served as material.

Looked up from germline, CDR1 is MNHEY and CDR2 is SVGEGT. The CDR3 covers 14 residues. V lost 5 bases and J lost 3, with 11 bases in between. Original handling: Counts of nucleated cells, estimated from reference gene primer amplification, were obtained. TCRdb's copy holds only in-frame clones and misses some; the assay was immunoSEQ multiplex PCR. D and trimming were read from the DNA, whereas the V and J calls and clone size are those reported in that table. The table includes about 180,000 clones, 84% detected once. The sequence was collected from a man younger than 35 with active or convalescent COVID-19. The genes are TRBV6-2 or TRBV6-3 and TRBJ2-1, with D perhaps matching TRBD2 (5 bases). Source material: peripheral blood. CDR3 coding DNA: TGTGCCAGCAGTACCCCAACTAGCTACAATGAGCAGTTCTTC. Amino acids: CASSTPTSYNEQFF.